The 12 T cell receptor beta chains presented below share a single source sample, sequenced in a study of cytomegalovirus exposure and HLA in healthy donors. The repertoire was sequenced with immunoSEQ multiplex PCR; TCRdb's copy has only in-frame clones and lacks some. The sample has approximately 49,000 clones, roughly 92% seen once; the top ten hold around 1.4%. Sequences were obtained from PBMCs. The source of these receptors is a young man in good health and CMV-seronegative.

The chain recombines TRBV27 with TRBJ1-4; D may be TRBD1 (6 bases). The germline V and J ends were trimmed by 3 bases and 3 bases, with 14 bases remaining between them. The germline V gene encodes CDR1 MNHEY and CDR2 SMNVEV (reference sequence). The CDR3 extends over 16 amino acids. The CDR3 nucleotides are TGTGCCAGCAGTTTTGGTTCGGGACAACCTAATGAAAAACTGTTTTTT. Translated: CASSFGSGQPNEKLFF.

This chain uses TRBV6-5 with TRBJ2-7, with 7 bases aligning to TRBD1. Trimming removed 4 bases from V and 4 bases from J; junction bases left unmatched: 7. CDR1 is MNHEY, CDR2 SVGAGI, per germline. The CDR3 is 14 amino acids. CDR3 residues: CASSSHRGRYEQYF. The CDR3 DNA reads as TGTGCCAGCAGTTCCCACAGGGGTCGGTACGAGCAGTACTTC.

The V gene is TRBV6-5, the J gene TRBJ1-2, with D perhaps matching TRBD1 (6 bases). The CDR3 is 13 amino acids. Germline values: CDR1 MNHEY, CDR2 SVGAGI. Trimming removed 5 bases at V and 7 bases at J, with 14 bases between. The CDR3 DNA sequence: TGTGCCAGCAGTCGCAAGGGGGTATCTGGCTACACCTTC. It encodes CASSRKGVSGYTF.

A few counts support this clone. The CDR3 DNA reads TGCGCCAGCTCGCAGGTGGGCAGGGATTTCAATGAGCAGTTCTTC. Its protein is CASSQVGRDFNEQFF. This sequence joins TRBV10-1 and TRBJ2-1; D is possibly TRBD1 (5 bases). Trimming left V 8 bases short and J 6 bases short, with 20 bases between. The V gene's germline CDR1 is WNHNN and CDR2 SYGVQD (reference sequence). The CDR3 totals 15 residues.

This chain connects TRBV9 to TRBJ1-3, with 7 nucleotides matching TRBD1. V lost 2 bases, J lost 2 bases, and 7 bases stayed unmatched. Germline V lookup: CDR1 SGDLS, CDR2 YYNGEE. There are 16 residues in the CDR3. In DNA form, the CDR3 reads TGTGCCAGCAGCGTGCATTACAGGGGTACTGGAAACACCATATATTTT. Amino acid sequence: CASSVHYRGTGNTIYF.

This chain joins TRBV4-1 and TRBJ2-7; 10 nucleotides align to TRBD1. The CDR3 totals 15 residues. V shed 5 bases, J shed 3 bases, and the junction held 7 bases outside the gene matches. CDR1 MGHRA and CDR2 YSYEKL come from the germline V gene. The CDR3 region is CASSVTGTGVYEQYF. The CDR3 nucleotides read TGCGCCAGCAGCGTTACCGGGACAGGGGTCTACGAGCAGTACTTC.

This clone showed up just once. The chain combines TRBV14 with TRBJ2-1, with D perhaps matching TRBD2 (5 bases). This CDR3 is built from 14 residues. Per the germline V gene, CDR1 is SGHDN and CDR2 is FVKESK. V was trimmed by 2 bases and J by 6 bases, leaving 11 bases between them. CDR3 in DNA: TGTGCCAGCAGCCAAATGTTGAGGGTCAATGAGCAGTTCTTC. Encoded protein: CASSQMLRVNEQFF.

This CDR3 reads CASSRTGTNYEQYF. The CDR3 nucleotides read TGTGCCAGCAGTAGGACAGGTACCAACTACGAGCAGTACTTC. The chain is built from TRBV27 and TRBJ2-7, with TRBD1 matching over 7 bases. The ends lost 5 bases at V and 3 bases at J; junction bases unmatched: 7. CDR1 and CDR2 (germline): MNHEY, SMNVEV (reference sequence). The CDR3 spans 14 residues.

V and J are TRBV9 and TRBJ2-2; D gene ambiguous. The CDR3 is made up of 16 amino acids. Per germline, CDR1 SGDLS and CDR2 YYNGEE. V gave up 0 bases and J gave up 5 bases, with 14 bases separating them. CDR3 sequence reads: CASSVGPASETGELFF. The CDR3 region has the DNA TGTGCCAGCAGCGTAGGACCCGCGTCGGAGACCGGGGAGCTGTTTTTT.

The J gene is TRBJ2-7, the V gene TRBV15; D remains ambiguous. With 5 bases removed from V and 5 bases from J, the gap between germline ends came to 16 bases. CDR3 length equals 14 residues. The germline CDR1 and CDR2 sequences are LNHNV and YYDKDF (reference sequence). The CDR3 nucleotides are TGTGCCACCAGCCTCCGAGGCCCTCCCGACGAGCAGTACTTC. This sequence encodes CATSLRGPPDEQYF. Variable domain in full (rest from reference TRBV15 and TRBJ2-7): DAMVIQNPRYQVTQFGKPVTLSCSQTLNHNVMYWYQQKSSQAPKLLFHYYDKDFNNEADTPDNFQSRRPNTSFCFLDIRSPGLGDTAMYLCATSLRGPPDEQYFGPGTRLTVT.

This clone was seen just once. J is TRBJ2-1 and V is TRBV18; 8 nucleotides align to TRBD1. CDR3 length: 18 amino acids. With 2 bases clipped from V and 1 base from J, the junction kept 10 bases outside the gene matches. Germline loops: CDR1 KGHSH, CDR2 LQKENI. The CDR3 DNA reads TGTGCCAGCTCACCAGGCGACGGGACAGGCGGATCCTACAATGAGCAGTTCTTC. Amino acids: CASSPGDGTGGSYNEQFF.

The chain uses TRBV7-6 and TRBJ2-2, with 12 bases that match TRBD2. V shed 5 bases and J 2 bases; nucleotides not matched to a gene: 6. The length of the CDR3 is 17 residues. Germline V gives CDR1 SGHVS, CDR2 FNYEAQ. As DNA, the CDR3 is TGTGCCAGCAGCCCGACTAGCGGGAGCCTCAACACCGGGGAGCTGTTTTTT. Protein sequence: CASSPTSGSLNTGELFF.